The 30 T cell receptor beta chains given below trace back to one sample, sequenced in a study of T cells after yellow fever vaccination. One entry per CDR3 protein results from TCRdb running MiXCR on the 5' RACE reads. This table has approximately 300,000 distinct CDR3 sequences, roughly 13% appearing once. Source: CD4+ T cells sorted from PBMCs, taken 45 days after the yellow fever booster vaccination. The receptors derive from a man younger than 40 who received the YFV17D yellow fever vaccine.

This clonotype was counted only a few times. V gene TRBV5-6 combines with J gene TRBJ2-5; maybe TRBD1 (6 bases). The CDR3 spans 14 residues. Trimming cost V 3 bases and J 7 bases, with 16 bases left between them. Looked up from germline, CDR1 is SGHDT and CDR2 is YYEEEE. For the CDR3, the DNA is TGTGCCAGCAGCTCGCTTGGGGGCGCCGGGACCCAGTACTTC. Translation gives CASSSLGGAGTQYF.

In this sample, this clonotype turned up a few times. The chain recombines TRBV29-1 with TRBJ1-2, with 8 bases aligning to TRBD1. CDR1 SQVTM and CDR2 ANQGSEA come from the germline V gene. The ends lost 7 bases at V and 7 bases at J; junction bases unmatched: 11. The CDR3 runs to 13 residues. The CDR3 bases are TGCAGCGCCGGACAGGGTGGGGTGTCTGGCTACACCTTC. Its protein is CSAGQGGVSGYTF.

This clonotype was observed a handful of times. The chain employs TRBV20-1 and TRBJ2-3, with D perhaps matching TRBD1 (5 bases). Germline V CDR1 and CDR2: DFQATT, SNEGSKA (reference sequence). The CDR3 runs to 14 residues. V was trimmed by 0 bases and J by 1 base, leaving 8 bases between them. Written as DNA, the CDR3 is TGCAGTGCTAGAGATCAGGGCGGCACAGATACGCAGTATTTT. Amino acid sequence: CSARDQGGTDTQYF.

This clonotype has more than one count but fewer than ten. The V gene is TRBV10-3, the J gene TRBJ2-7; D unresolved. Germline V lookup: CDR1 ENHRY, CDR2 SYGVKD. V was clipped by 7 bases and J by 2 bases, with 12 bases between them. The length of the CDR3 is 13 residues. The CDR3 here is CAITRGPAYEQYF. The CDR3 coding sequence is TGTGCCATCACCCGAGGCCCGGCCTACGAGCAGTACTTC.

The rearrangement uses TRBV5-1 and TRBJ2-7; possibly TRBD2 for D (6 bases). In germline, CDR1 is SGHRS, CDR2 YFSETQ. Trimming removed 2 bases from V and 3 bases from J, with 12 bases in between. The CDR3 has 14 residues. The CDR3 bases are TGCGCCAGCAGCTTCGCCGGGAGTAGCTACGAGCAGTACTTC. This encodes CASSFAGSSYEQYF.

This clonotype was observed a handful of times. The chain recombines TRBV14 with TRBJ2-7; tentatively, D is TRBD2 (7 bases). Trimming cost V 4 bases and J 4 bases, with 17 bases left between them. Germline values: CDR1 SGHDN, CDR2 FVKESK. This CDR3 comprises 15 residues. The CDR3 DNA reads as TGTGCCAGCAGCCCTAGGGGGAGGGCCGTATACGAGCAGTACTTC. It specifies CASSPRGRAVYEQYF.

The table lists this clonotype with a few counts. This sequence joins TRBV11-3 and TRBJ1-3, with TRBD1 identical over 9 bases. This CDR3 is built from 15 residues. V trimming: 3 bases; J trimming: 8 bases; junction bases outside the gene matches: 8. Germline V lookup: CDR1 SGHNT, CDR2 YENEEA. CDR3 amino acids: CASSFRTGEGHTIYF. CDR3 nucleotides: TGTGCCAGCAGCTTTCGGACAGGGGAAGGACACACCATATATTTT.

The chain links TRBV7-9 to TRBJ2-1, with D tentatively TRBD1 (5 bases). V shed 1 base and J shed 5 bases, with 9 bases lying between them. The CDR3 runs to 14 residues. Germline lookup yields CDR1 SEHNR and CDR2 FQNEAQ (reference sequence). The CDR3 DNA is TGTGCCAGCAGCTTAGTTAGCAGGGACAATGAGCAGTTCTTC. Encoded protein: CASSLVSRDNEQFF.

The genes are TRBV5-1 and TRBJ2-1, with TRBD1 as a possible D gene (6 bases). The germline V gene encodes CDR1 SGHRS and CDR2 YFSETQ. This CDR3 has 16 residues. V was clipped by 0 bases and J by 1 base, with 11 bases between them. CDR3 sequence: CASSLGGQGSYNEQFF. CDR3 nucleotides: TGCGCCAGCAGCTTGGGAGGGCAGGGGTCCTACAATGAGCAGTTCTTC.

V gene TRBV10-3 combines with J gene TRBJ1-1; D not certain. Germline-derived CDR1 and CDR2 are ENHRY and SYGVKD. Trimming left V 0 bases short and J 10 bases short, with 6 bases between. CDR3 length equals 11 residues. CDR3 sequence (DNA): TGTGCCATCAGTGAGTCGAAGAGAGCTTTCTTT. Amino acids: CAISESKRAFF.

This clonotype has only a few counts. The CDR3 protein is CASSTSLADQETQYF. The CDR3, as DNA: TGTGCCAGCTCCACATCACTAGCGGATCAAGAGACCCAGTACTTC. This chain connects TRBV18 to TRBJ2-5, with TRBD2 identical over 8 bases. Germline CDR1 KGHSH, CDR2 LQKENI. The V and J ends lost 6 bases and 2 bases, in that order; junction bases with no gene match: 8. The CDR3 covers 15 residues.

This clonotype showed up just a few times. This chain connects TRBV4-2 to TRBJ2-3; D is unresolved. The V gene lost 0 bases and the J gene lost 1 base, with 8 bases spanning the gap. The length of the CDR3 is 15 residues. Germline V CDR1 and CDR2: LGHNA, YNFKEQ. CDR3 in DNA: TGTGCCAGCAGCCAAGAGGCCGGCCGCACAGATACGCAGTATTTT. Amino acid sequence: CASSQEAGRTDTQYF.

V usage is TRBV20-1 and J usage is TRBJ2-7; the match to TRBD1 covers 9 bases. Per the germline V gene, CDR1 is DFQATT and CDR2 is SNEGSKA (reference sequence). Losses at the gene ends were 5 bases for V and 3 bases for J; bases not matched to a gene: 5. The CDR3 loop spans 13 amino acids. The CDR3: CSASLDRGYEQYF. CDR3 coding DNA: TGCAGTGCTTCCTTGGACAGGGGCTACGAGCAGTACTTC.

This clonotype was observed a handful of times. V and J are TRBV4-3 and TRBJ2-7; D perhaps matches TRBD1 (6 bases). Deletions cut 4 bases from V and 5 bases from J, with 18 bases between. In germline, CDR1 is LGHNA, CDR2 YSLEER. This CDR3 has 15 residues. This chain's CDR3 is CASSPMGAKNHEQYF. The DNA for the CDR3 is TGCGCCAGCAGCCCCATGGGGGCAAAGAACCACGAGCAGTACTTC.

The chain couples TRBV3-1 to TRBJ2-7; D is uncertain. Trimming pared 4 bases from V and 0 bases from J, leaving 10 bases between. Germline loops: CDR1 LGHDT, CDR2 YNNKEL (reference sequence). The CDR3 runs to 14 residues. CDR3 coding DNA: TGTGCCAGCAGCCGAGACGCTAGCTCCTACGAGCAGTACTTC. Residues: CASSRDASSYEQYF.

V is TRBV18 and J is TRBJ2-2; D perhaps matches TRBD2 (5 bases). Germline CDR1 is KGHSH and CDR2 is LQKENI. V was cut by 2 bases and J by 4 bases, with 14 bases left in between. There are 16 residues in the CDR3. CDR3 coding DNA: TGTGCCAGCTCACCATTCGAGGGCTCGAGCACCGGGGAGCTGTTTTTT. This translates into CASSPFEGSSTGELFF.

The chain has TRBV29-1 and TRBJ2-7; D remains unclear. Germline V gene sequence: CDR1 SQVTM, CDR2 ANQGSEA. The CDR3 runs to 13 residues. Trimming removed 4 bases from V and 3 bases from J, with 13 bases in between. CDR3 DNA sequence: TGCAGCGTTGGGCATAGTGCTGACTACGAGCAGTACTTC. Translated: CSVGHSADYEQYF.

The rearrangement links TRBV5-1 to TRBJ2-1, with TRBD2 matching 9 bases. Germline CDR1 reads SGHRS; CDR2 reads YFSETQ. J lost 2 bases, V lost 4 bases, and 7 bases had no gene match. CDR3 length equals 16 residues. This chain's CDR3 is CASSPPLAGTYNEQFF. CDR3 nucleotide sequence: TGCGCCAGCAGCCCCCCCCTAGCGGGAACCTACAATGAGCAGTTCTTC.

The chain carries TRBV29-1 and TRBJ2-3; D might be TRBD1 (6 bases). The germline V gene has CDR1 SQVTM and CDR2 ANQGSEA. The CDR3 extends over 12 amino acids. V was trimmed by 7 bases and J by 6 bases, leaving 14 bases between them. CDR3 in DNA: TGCAGCGCCGATTCCGGACAGGATACGCAGTATTTT. Translation: CSADSGQDTQYF.

The sample holds a few counts of this clonotype. The rearrangement links TRBV6-2 or TRBV6-3 to TRBJ2-1; weak D call: TRBD2 (6 bases). This CDR3 region has 14 residues. V was shortened by 10 bases and J by 11 bases, with 24 bases between the two germline ends. Germline V gives CDR1 MNHEY, CDR2 SVGEGT. CDR3 in DNA: TGTGCCACCCGGAGGGCCCTCCTGCGCGTTAAGCAGTTCTTC. Protein: CATRRALLRVKQFF.

This clonotype was seen a few times. The chain couples TRBV7-2 to TRBJ2-7; D gene uncertain. CDR3 length: 16 amino acids. Per the germline V gene, CDR1 is SGHTA and CDR2 is FQGNSA. Deletions cut 5 bases from V and 3 bases from J, with 20 bases between. The CDR3 here is CASSLGPSRSGYEQYF. The CDR3 nucleotides are TGTGCCAGCAGCCTCGGACCCTCCAGGTCGGGCTACGAGCAGTACTTC.

On this clonotype itself: A much bigger clone sits one base away, suggesting this may be a read error. The missing conserved phenylalanine or tryptophan at the end of this CDR3 makes a read error likely. The chain links TRBV14 to TRBJ2-5; 8 nucleotides line up with TRBD1. Germline V gene sequence: CDR1 SGHDN, CDR2 FVKESK. This CDR3 has 15 amino acids. V lost 4 bases and J lost 1; bases outside the gene matches: 5. The CDR3: CASSRGGTGQETQYL. DNA of the CDR3: TGTGCCAGCAGCCGTGGTGGGACAGGCCAAGAGACCCAGTACTTA.

V usage is TRBV2 and J usage is TRBJ2-1; 16 bases line up with TRBD2. V lost 9 bases and J lost 12; bases outside the gene matches: 11. The CDR3 has 15 residues. Germline V lookup: CDR1 SNHLY, CDR2 FYNNEI. The CDR3 loop is CARRVPGLAGGMQFF. As DNA, the CDR3 is TGTGCCAGACGAGTTCCGGGACTAGCGGGAGGGATGCAGTTCTTC.

The rearrangement uses TRBV25-1 and TRBJ2-2; a possible D gene is TRBD1 (6 bases). The V end was cut by 5 bases, the J end by 4 bases, with 14 bases between. The CDR3 contains 15 residues. The germline CDR1 and CDR2 sequences are MGHDK and SYGVNS. The CDR3 region has the DNA TGTGCCAGCAGTTTAACCGGGACAACCACCGGGGAGCTGTTTTTT. Translated, it gives CASSLTGTTTGELFF.

The rearrangement links TRBV7-9 to TRBJ2-1, with a possible D match to TRBD2 (6 bases). Trimming stripped 6 bases from V and 8 bases from J, with 17 bases between. The CDR3 is 14 amino acids. Per germline, CDR1 SEHNR and CDR2 FQNEAQ (reference sequence). The CDR3, as DNA: TGTGCCAGCAGTTCGGACTACCCTGGGGATGAGCAGTTCTTC. Translating gives CASSSDYPGDEQFF.

This rearrangement joins TRBV20-1 to TRBJ2-3; D ambiguous. The CDR3 has 14 residues. CDR1 DFQATT and CDR2 SNEGSKA come from the germline V gene (reference sequence). Trimming took off 4 bases at V and 6 bases at J, with 17 bases between the two ends. CDR3 residues: CSAIPVNPRDTQYF. The CDR3 nucleotides are TGCAGTGCTATCCCCGTAAACCCGAGGGATACGCAGTATTTT.

The chain is built from TRBV15 and TRBJ2-1; no clear D. The length of the CDR3 is 12 residues. The V end was cut by 1 base, the J end by 2 bases, with 0 bases between. Germline V CDR1 and CDR2: LNHNV, YYDKDF (reference sequence). For the CDR3, the DNA is TGTGCCACCAGCAGAGCCTACAATGAGCAGTTCTTC. Translation gives CATSRAYNEQFF.

The chain couples TRBV20-1 to TRBJ1-1; D is undetermined. The ends were cut back, 1 base at V and 0 bases at J, with 3 bases in the middle. CDR3 length equals 12 residues. Germline-derived CDR1 and CDR2 are DFQATT and SNEGSKA (reference sequence). CDR3 in DNA: TGCAGTGCTAGAGTTCTGAACACTGAAGCTTTCTTT. It yields the protein CSARVLNTEAFF.

This sequence joins TRBV11-3 and TRBJ2-2; possibly TRBD1 for D (5 bases). V was shortened by 6 bases and J by 5 bases, with 19 bases between the two germline ends. Germline-derived CDR1 and CDR2 are SGHNT and YENEEA. The CDR3 is 16 residues long. Here the CDR3 DNA reads TGTGCCAGCAGGCCTAGACAGATACCGGATACCGGGGAGCTGTTTTTT. As protein: CASRPRQIPDTGELFF.

The chain couples TRBV20-1 to TRBJ1-4, with a possible D match to TRBD1 (5 bases). Germline V gives CDR1 DFQATT, CDR2 SNEGSKA (reference sequence). The CDR3 length is 12 residues. The V end lost 6 bases, the J end lost 7 bases, and 12 bases lay between the germline ends. The CDR3 coding sequence is TGCAGTGCCCCGGTGGGGGGTGAAAAACTGTTTTTT. Amino acids: CSAPVGGEKLFF.